This T cell receptor beta chain was observed in a study of radiation and T cells in renal cell carcinoma. This clone has just one count. As for time point: blood 2 weeks post-SBRT. Described treatment: 15 Gy SBRT to primary tumor, nephrectomy 4 weeks later. Using immunoSEQ multiplex PCR, the repertoire was profiled, and TCRdb retains in-frame clones only, with some absent. The sample shows more than 20,000 clones, over 75% of them seen only once. The V end was cut by 10 bases, the J end by 4 bases, with 16 bases between. CDR3 length equals 14 residues. CDR1 and CDR2 (germline): MNHEY, SMNVEV (reference sequence).

The J gene is TRBJ1-4, the V gene TRBV27; D gene ambiguous. Material: blood, obtained from a patient whose treatment included radiotherapy and nephrectomy. The source is a man between 60 and 70 years old with renal cell carcinoma. CDR3 bases: TGTGCCATCCGTCCTACGAATGGTAATGAAAAACTGTTTTTT. Translating gives CAIRPTNGNEKLFF.